These T cell receptor beta chains were read from a single sample in a study of cytomegalovirus exposure and HLA in healthy donors. Only in-frame clones appear in the TCRdb table, and some are missing; sequencing was by immunoSEQ multiplex PCR. The listing records roughly 120,000 clones. Sequencing was carried out using PBMCs. All receptors come from a man aged 35-49 years in good health and CMV-seronegative. The CDR3 runs from the conserved cysteine through the conserved F or W. D genes are given only for firm matches.

j_call,d_call,v_call,cdr3_nt,cdr3_aa
TRBJ2-7,TRBD2,TRBV7-8,TGTGCCAGCAGACCAGGACTAGCGGGAGTGTTGGAGCAGTACTTC,CASRPGLAGVLEQYF
TRBJ1-4,TRBD1,TRBV15,TGTGCCACCAGCAGAGGACAGGGTTTGGTGGAACTGTTTTTT,CATSRGQGLVELFF
TRBJ1-1,NA,TRBV18,TGTGCCAGCTCTCTACAGGGCAACACTGAAGCTTTCTTT,CASSLQGNTEAFF
TRBJ1-2,NA,TRBV5-1,TGCGCCAGCAGCTCCGGACAGAGCCACTATGGCTACACCTTC,CASSSGQSHYGYTF
TRBJ2-1,TRBD2,TRBV13,TGTGCCAGCAGCTTAGAATCTGTACTAGCGGGAGGGAGCTCCTACAATGAGCAGTTCTTC,CASSLESVLAGGSSYNEQFF
TRBJ2-5,TRBD2,TRBV7-9,TGTGCCAGCACTTCCGGGGGGCAAGAGACCCAGTACTTC,CASTSGGQETQYF
TRBJ2-7,NA,TRBV7-2,TGTGCCAGCAGCTCAACAGGCTACGAGCAGTACTTC,CASSSTGYEQYF
TRBJ1-4,NA,TRBV29-1,TGCAGCGTCTTGGTTTTTCGGGAGGATAGACTGTTTTTT,CSVLVFREDRLFF
TRBJ2-6,NA,TRBV6-6,TGTGCTGGGGCGTCTGGGGCCAACGTCCTGACTTTC,CAGASGANVLTF
TRBJ1-4,NA,TRBV4-1,TGCGCCAGCAGCCAAGAGCGGGGGCTCGTTTTGAGGGAAAAACTGTTTTTT,CASSQERGLVLREKLFF
TRBJ2-7,NA,TRBV6-5,TGTGCCAGCACCCGGGGGTCGGGATACGAGCAGTACTTC,CASTRGSGYEQYF
TRBJ1-6,NA,TRBV6-5,TGTGCCAGCAGTTCTCGGATTACAGTAAGATATTCACCCCTCCACTTT,CASSSRITVRYSPLHF
TRBJ2-1,NA,TRBV4-3,TGCGCCAGCGCCCTCGGGAACGGGGGCAATGAGCAGTTCTTC,CASALGNGGNEQFF
TRBJ1-1,NA,TRBV6-6,TGTGCCAGCAGTTACAGGGGGGGGAACACTGAAGCTTTCTTT,CASSYRGGNTEAFF
TRBJ2-3,NA,TRBV19,TGTGCCAGTAGTAAAGACCCCTCTAGCACAGATACGCAGTATTTT,CASSKDPSSTDTQYF
TRBJ1-2,TRBD1,TRBV30,TGTGCCTGGAGTGTATTCACAGGGGTTACCTATGGCTACACCTTC,CAWSVFTGVTYGYTF
TRBJ2-2,TRBD2,TRBV10-3,TGTGCCATCAGTGAGGTAGCGGGAGCCACCGGGGAGCTGTTTTTT,CAISEVAGATGELFF
TRBJ2-5,TRBD2,TRBV7-3,TGTGCCAGCAGCGCGCGGGAGGGCCGGGAGACCCAGTACTTC,CASSAREGRETQYF
TRBJ2-7,TRBD2,TRBV19,TGTGCCAGTAACCCAGGGGGAGCGACTAGCGGGAGGAACCACGAGCAGTACTTC,CASNPGGATSGRNHEQYF
TRBJ2-3,NA,TRBV25-1,TGTGCCAGCAGTGAAGTCTCGACAGATACGCAGTATTTT,CASSEVSTDTQYF
TRBJ2-7,TRBD2,TRBV5-6,TGTGCCAGCAGCCCCTACGAGGTAGCGGGAGTTTACGAGCAGTACTTC,CASSPYEVAGVYEQYF
TRBJ2-7,TRBD2,TRBV7-6,TGTGCCAGCAGCTTGGGGCGGGAGATCACAGAGCAGTACTTC,CASSLGREITEQYF